This T cell receptor beta chain was captured in a study of human T cells and chemical hapten exposure. As originally analysed: There were a median of roughly 100,000 TCRs per sample, with a range from about 23,224 to 750,000. TCRdb recomputed calls from the RACE reads with MiXCR, one row per CDR3 protein. TCRdb, rather than the study authors, made the V and J calls. This sample has approximately 320,000 distinct CDR3 sequences; around 5.5% occur once, and the top ten carry over 7%. The V end was cut by 3 bases, the J end by 1 base, with 13 bases between. CDR3 length equals 17 residues. Germline V gives CDR1 MNHNS, CDR2 SASEGT. Stated time point: pre-sensitization, week 0. The sample's treatment: therapeutic diphenylcyclopropenone sensitization with weekly scalp DPC. Blood sampling occurred before each patch-test application. This clonotype occurred a few times.

The sequencing here drew on whole blood, taken in connection with sensitization to the hapten diphenylcyclopropenone (DPC). The chain joins TRBV6-1 to TRBJ2-6; no definite D call. This TCR was recovered from a woman between 18 and 29 years old with alopecia areata. Some clones in this sample may be carry-over from other donors' samples. CDR3 sequence (DNA): TGTGCCAGCAGTGAGAAAATAAGGGCGTCTGGGGCCAACGTCCTGACTTTC. It yields the protein CASSEKIRASGANVLTF.